This T cell receptor (beta chain) was captured by sequencing in a study of blood T cell repertoires in COVID-19. Whole-study context: Acute and convalescent COVID-19 samples came from the United States, Italy and Spain. The cDNA or gDNA used as material had been derived from T cells, B-cell-depleted T cells, or PBMCs.

In the original workflow: Amplifying reference gene primers gave estimates of nucleated cell counts. Assay: immunoSEQ multiplex PCR; the TCRdb copy retains only in-frame clones and omits some. V and J calls and clone size come straight from that table; D and trimming were deduced from the DNA. This sample has tens of thousands of clones, with around nine tenths found just once. The clonotype was recovered from a man aged 70 or older with acute or convalescent COVID-19. Input material: peripheral blood.

DNA for the CDR3: TGCGCCAGCAGCCAAGATACAGGGGGTACAATAGACAATGAGCAGTTCTTC. The encoded protein is CASSQDTGGTIDNEQFF. The chain joins TRBV4-1 to TRBJ2-1; 8 bases fit TRBD1. The CDR3 runs 17 residues. The V segment lost 0 bases and the J segment 5 bases; nucleotides outside the gene matches: 9. Germline CDR1 reads MGHRA; CDR2 reads YSYEKL.